This T cell receptor beta chain is drawn from a study of blood T cell repertoires in COVID-19. Method: immunoSEQ multiplex PCR; TCRdb's copy keeps in-frame clones and lacks some. The profile covers about 190,000 clones, with 88% appearing a single time and around 4.8% taken by the ten largest. This CDR3 comprises 18 residues. Germline loops: CDR1 MGHRA, CDR2 YSYEKL. V was clipped by 0 bases and J by 7 bases; unmatched bases: 13. This clone turned up a few times. This TCR derives from a human donor in a cohort sampled during active COVID-19. Sequenced: peripheral blood. The chain combines TRBV4-1 with TRBJ1-2; TRBD1 agrees at 11 bases. CDR3: CASSQEVRTGGALSGYTF. The DNA for the CDR3 is TGCGCCAGCAGCCAAGAGGTCCGGACAGGGGGCGCACTAAGTGGCTACACCTTC.